This section outlines one T cell receptor (beta chain) sequence together with its context. The CDR3 consists of 14 residues. The ends lost 6 bases at V and 0 bases at J; junction bases unmatched: 5. Germline CDR1 and CDR2: SGHRS and YFSETQ. The data belong to a study of PD-L1 blockade in urothelial cancer. Study information: Male patients with bladder-origin urothelial cancer numbered about 85% of the 29. Median T cell yield from blood was over 120,000.

Time point specified: pretreatment peripheral blood. Clones were read by immunoSEQ multiplex PCR, and TCRdb kept only the in-frame ones, dropping some. The repertoire holds tens of thousands of clones, 75% seen once, with approximately 3.8% in the top ten. The sample in question was PBMCs, obtained around atezolizumab (anti-PD-L1) treatment. The receptor's source is a man between 70 and 80 years old with urothelial cancer. This chain joins TRBV5-1 and TRBJ1-1, with 7 bases that match TRBD1. The CDR3 spells CASTRDSLNTEAFF. As DNA, the CDR3 is TGCGCCAGCACCCGGGACAGTTTGAACACTGAAGCTTTCTTT.